Described below is a single T cell receptor (beta chain) sequence and its context. CDR1 MNHEY and CDR2 SVGAGI come from the germline V gene. CDR3 length: 15 amino acids. The V segment lost 6 bases and the J segment 8 bases; nucleotides outside the gene matches: 10. As processed by the authors: Estimates of nucleated cell counts were drawn from the amplification of reference gene primers. TCRdb keeps only in-frame clones here, not all; method: immunoSEQ multiplex PCR. The V and J calls and the clone size are those of that table, but D and trimming were determined from the DNA. This table holds about 120,000 clones, over 75% found once. The sample comes from a study of blood T cell repertoires in COVID-19. Study context: The origin of the acute and convalescent COVID-19 samples was the United States, Italy and Spain. PBMCs, B-cell-depleted T cells, or T cells were the source of the cDNA or gDNA that made up the material.

The chain combines TRBV6-5 with TRBJ1-6, with TRBD1 matching over 7 bases. The origin of this receptor is a man between 60 and 70 years old with acute or convalescent COVID-19. The sample consisted of peripheral blood. CDR3 sequence: CASSFNRGRDSPLHF. In DNA form, the CDR3 reads TGTGCCAGCAGCTTCAACAGGGGTAGGGATTCACCCCTCCACTTT.